This entry lists 22 T cell receptor beta chains sequenced from one sample in a study of PD-1 blockade in classical Hodgkin lymphoma (dated by TCRdb to 2020 to 2021). The library relied on the immunoSEQ multiplex PCR assay. Not all clones reach the TCRdb copy of this immuneACCESS table, which keeps in-frame sequences only. Checked studies attribute under half of the gap to unresolved V genes and leave the rest unexplained. Present in this sample are about 97,000 clones, 80% to 90% of which were seen just once. 5.5% to 8.5% of the sample is taken by the ten largest. According to the study, the label for this sample's time point signals: cycle 2 day 1 (C2D1) of nivolumab. Relapse after autologous stem cell transplantation had occurred in all trial patients, and cohorts A, B and C were distinguished by prior brentuximab vedotin exposure. Sequenced here: peripheral blood mononuclear cells (PBMCs), sampled before the second cycle of nivolumab. The receptors here all came from a human donor with classical Hodgkin lymphoma.

This clone was recorded only once. The J gene is TRBJ1-2, the V gene TRBV9; possible D gene TRBD1, 6 bases. CDR3 length: 16 residues. V shed 0 bases and J shed 4 bases, with 16 bases lying between them. Per germline, CDR1 SGDLS and CDR2 YYNGEE. CDR3 in DNA: TGTGCCAGCAGCGTAGGGACAGCCGAAATATCCTATGGCTACACCTTC. Amino acids: CASSVGTAEISYGYTF.

This chain links TRBV5-1 with TRBJ1-2; D not certain. The length of the CDR3 is 12 residues. The V end lost 0 bases, the J end lost 8 bases, and 8 bases lay between the germline ends. Germline V lookup: CDR1 SGHRS, CDR2 YFSETQ. The CDR3 sequence is CASSLDWEGYTF. The CDR3 region has the DNA TGCGCCAGCAGCTTGGACTGGGAGGGCTACACCTTC.

V usage is TRBV30 and J usage is TRBJ1-2; D not resolved. The V end was cut by 0 bases, the J end by 1 base, with 6 bases between. The germline V gene has CDR1 GTSNPN and CDR2 SVGIG (reference sequence). This CDR3 has 13 amino acids. CDR3 sequence: CAWSVQDNYGYTF. The CDR3 DNA sequence: TGTGCCTGGAGTGTACAAGATAACTATGGCTACACCTTC. Full variable domain (remainder filled in from reference TRBV30 and TRBJ1-2): SQTIHQWPATLVQPVGSPLSLECTVEGTSNPNLYWYRQAAGRGLQLLFYSVGIGQISSEVPQNLSASRPQDRQFILSSKKLLLSDSGFYLCAWSVQDNYGYTFGSGTRLTVV.

J is TRBJ2-1 and V is TRBV4-2; no clear D gene. Germline loops: CDR1 LGHNA, CDR2 YNFKEQ. V was cut by 3 bases and J by 4 bases, with 16 bases left in between. This CDR3 comprises 16 residues. CDR3 in amino acids: CASSHREPRRYNEQFF. The CDR3 region has the DNA TGTGCCAGCAGCCATCGAGAACCCAGGAGATACAATGAGCAGTTCTTC.

V and J are TRBV11-2 and TRBJ2-1, with D perhaps matching TRBD2 (7 bases). Trimming removed 2 bases at V and 5 bases at J, with 16 bases between. This CDR3 is built from 16 residues. Germline lookup yields CDR1 SGHAT and CDR2 FQNNGV. The CDR3 sequence is CASSLKGGPSNNEQFF. The CDR3 DNA reads TGTGCCAGCAGCTTAAAGGGGGGGCCCAGCAACAATGAGCAGTTCTTC.

This chain joins TRBV7-8 and TRBJ2-2; no clear D gene. The CDR3 length is 12 residues. Germline loops: CDR1 SGHVS, CDR2 FQNEAQ. V was clipped by 8 bases and J by 4 bases, with 8 bases between them. Here the CDR3 DNA reads TGTGCCAGCGGCCAGGTCACCGGGGAGCTGTTTTTT. It codes for CASGQVTGELFF. Complete variable domain (other parts from reference TRBV7-8 and TRBJ2-2): GAGVSQSPRYKVAKRGQDVALRCDPISGHVSLFWYQQALGQGPEFLTYFQNEAQLDKSGLPSDRFFAERPEGSVSTLKIQRTQQEDSAVYLCASGQVTGELFFGEGSRLTVL.

V gene TRBV30 combines with J gene TRBJ1-6; TRBD1 agrees at 9 bases. In germline, CDR1 is GTSNPN, CDR2 SVGIG (reference sequence). The CDR3 length is 16 residues. The ends lost 8 bases at V and 7 bases at J; junction bases unmatched: 15. The CDR3 DNA is TGTGCCAGCGTTCCCTCCCTGGGACAGGGAAATTCACCCCTCCACTTT. Translation gives CASVPSLGQGNSPLHF.

V and J are TRBV11-2 and TRBJ2-3; D could derive from TRBD1 or TRBD2 (6 bases each). The germline gives CDR1 SGHAT, CDR2 FQNNGV. The CDR3 consists of 18 residues. Between the trimmed V and J ends, which lost 0 bases and 5 bases, there was a span of 21 bases. CDR3 DNA: TGTGCCAGCAGCTTAGATCTAAGCTGGGCAGGGGAGGTAGATACGCAGTATTTT. Its protein is CASSLDLSWAGEVDTQYF.

The rearrangement uses TRBV7-6 and TRBJ2-5; D gene uncertain. CDR3 length: 12 amino acids. Germline V gives CDR1 SGHVS, CDR2 FNYEAQ. Between the trimmed V and J ends, which lost 2 bases and 4 bases, there was a span of 5 bases. The CDR3 DNA reads as TGTGCCAGCAGCTTATGGCGAGAGACCCAGTACTTC. It specifies CASSLWRETQYF.

CDR3: CASSQQTGSNTEAFF. CDR3 DNA: TGTGCCAGCAGCCAGCAAACAGGGTCCAACACTGAAGCTTTCTTT. The rearrangement joins TRBV4-2 to TRBJ1-1, with D possibly TRBD1 on 6 matching bases. The germline CDR1 and CDR2 sequences are LGHNA and YNFKEQ. There are 15 residues in the CDR3. V gave up 3 bases and J gave up 2 bases, with 13 bases separating them.

V and J are TRBV5-1 and TRBJ1-2, with unresolved D. Between the trimmed V and J ends, which lost 4 bases and 6 bases, there was a span of 10 bases. CDR1 is SGHRS and CDR2 is YFSETQ in the germline V gene. The CDR3 is 12 residues long. This CDR3 is CASSLLADGYTF. For the CDR3, the DNA is TGCGCCAGCAGCCTCCTTGCGGATGGCTACACCTTC.

The chain employs TRBV4-3 and TRBJ2-1; a weak D match, TRBD2 (7 bases). Germline CDR1 and CDR2: LGHNA and YSLEER. The CDR3 runs 14 residues. V lost 1 base to trimming and J lost 7 bases, with 11 bases between them. CDR3 DNA sequence: TGCGCCAGCAGCCAAGGGGGGGGCATGAATGAGCAGTTCTTC. Protein sequence: CASSQGGGMNEQFF.

The chain combines TRBV7-2 with TRBJ2-5, with a possible D match to TRBD1 (6 bases). Germline-derived CDR1 and CDR2 are SGHTA and FQGNSA. Trimming took 3 bases from V and 2 from J, leaving 10 bases between them. This CDR3 contains 14 residues. This CDR3 is CASSFPGVQETQYF. CDR3 in DNA: TGTGCCAGCAGCTTCCCAGGGGTACAAGAGACCCAGTACTTC.

The chain carries TRBV25-1 and TRBJ1-1, with D perhaps matching TRBD1 (5 bases). V gave up 4 bases and J gave up 3 bases, with 21 bases separating them. In germline, CDR1 is MGHDK, CDR2 SYGVNS. This CDR3 region has 17 residues. CDR3 protein: CASSGRGLYHGDTEAFF. CDR3 sequence (DNA): TGTGCCAGCAGTGGACGGGGCCTTTATCACGGGGACACTGAAGCTTTCTTT. The full variable domain, its missing parts supplied by reference TRBV25-1 and TRBJ1-1, is EADIYQTPRYLVIGTGKKITLECSQTMGHDKMYWYQQDPGMELHLIHYSYGVNSTEKGDLSSESTVSRIRTEHFPLTLESARPSHTSQYLCASSGRGLYHGDTEAFFGQGTRLTVV.

The V gene is TRBV13, the J gene TRBJ2-1; the match to TRBD2 covers 10 bases. The ends lost 0 bases at V and 1 base at J; junction bases unmatched: 6. CDR3 length equals 18 residues. Germline V CDR1 and CDR2: PRHDT, FYEKMQ (reference sequence). The CDR3 DNA reads TGTGCCAGCAGCTTAGGCCGGCTAGCGGGGGATTCCTACAATGAGCAGTTCTTC. This sequence encodes CASSLGRLAGDSYNEQFF.

CDR3 sequence (DNA): TGTGCCAGCAGCTTTTCAGGGGGCGAGAGATTCTTGTTCAATGAGCAGTTCTTC. As protein: CASSFSGGERFLFNEQFF. The V call is TRBV7-2, the J call TRBJ2-1, with 8 bases identical to TRBD1. CDR1 SGHTA and CDR2 FQGNSA come from the germline V gene. The CDR3 is 18 amino acids. The ends lost 3 bases at V and 6 bases at J; junction bases unmatched: 16.

This clone was found once. This chain joins TRBV13 and TRBJ2-1, with no clear D. There are 14 residues in the CDR3. Trimming left V 1 base short and J 5 bases short, with 9 bases between. CDR1 and CDR2 from the germline V gene are PRHDT and FYEKMQ (reference sequence). The chain's CDR3 is CASSLELENNEQFF. The CDR3 nucleotides read TGTGCCAGCAGCTTAGAACTGGAAAACAATGAGCAGTTCTTC.

The rearrangement joins TRBV30 to TRBJ1-2, with 9 nucleotides matching TRBD1. There are 16 residues in the CDR3. Germline CDR1 is GTSNPN and CDR2 is SVGIG (reference sequence). Germline trimming cut 5 bases from V and 1 base from J; bases unmatched to any gene: 11. The CDR3, as DNA: TGTGCCTGGCTCCGGGACAGGGAGGGTCTTAACTATGGCTACACCTTC. This codes for CAWLRDREGLNYGYTF.

V and J are TRBV28 and TRBJ2-2; 10 nucleotides line up with TRBD2. CDR1 is MDHEN and CDR2 is SYDVKM in the germline V gene. J gave up 6 bases and V 6 bases, and 10 bases lay outside the gene matches. The CDR3 runs to 16 residues. DNA for the CDR3: TGTGCCAGCAGAGAAGCGGGGGGGACTCCCCCCGGGGAGCTGTTTTTT. Its translation is CASREAGGTPPGELFF.

The rearrangement uses TRBV28 and TRBJ1-5, with D unresolved. The length of the CDR3 is 15 residues. V lost 7 bases to trimming and J lost 3 bases, with 16 bases between them. CDR1 and CDR2 (germline): MDHEN, SYDVKM. CDR3 bases: TGTGCCAGCACCGGAAGAGAGGGTTACAATCAGCCCCAGCATTTT. Translated, it gives CASTGREGYNQPQHF.

The chain joins TRBV27 to TRBJ1-6, with TRBD1 matching over 7 bases. V dropped 7 bases and J dropped 10; count of bases not matched to a gene: 4. CDR3 length: 12 residues. The germline CDR1 and CDR2 sequences are MNHEY and SMNVEV (reference sequence). The CDR3 bases are TGTGCCAGCACCGACAGGGAATCACCCCTCCACTTT. Translating gives CASTDRESPLHF.

The gene calls are TRBV15 and TRBJ2-7; the match to TRBD1 covers 8 bases. This CDR3 has 14 amino acids. Germline V CDR1 and CDR2: LNHNV, YYDKDF (reference sequence). V trimming: 2 bases; J trimming: 2 bases; junction bases outside the gene matches: 2. CDR3 amino acids: CATSRRQGTYEQYF. CDR3 bases: TGTGCCACCAGCAGAAGACAGGGGACCTACGAGCAGTACTTC.